This T cell receptor (beta chain) was identified in a study of T cells in localized non-small cell lung cancer. V was pared by 5 bases and J by 4 bases, with 17 bases between. The CDR3 covers 15 residues. In germline, CDR1 is SNHLY, CDR2 FYNNEI. Data came from immunoSEQ multiplex PCR; TCRdb stores just in-frame clones and leaves some out. The data hold roughly 70,000 clones, with about 86% observed a single time. This receptor was obtained from a male donor aged 60 or over with stage III squamous cell lung carcinoma. This sequence joins TRBV2 and TRBJ2-5; a weak D match, TRBD1 (7 bases). The sequenced sample was peripheral blood, obtained before any cancer treatment. The DNA for the CDR3 is TGTGCCAGCAGTCTACGTTCAGGGGGGCTAGAGACCCAGTACTTC. Residues: CASSLRSGGLETQYF.